A single sample gave rise to the 20 T cell receptor beta chains below, sequenced in a study of T cells in Graves' hyperthyroidism and ophthalmopathy. It was RNA transcripts that yielded the amplified TCR beta CDR3 regions. The HTBI primer set served for first-round RT-PCR of the TCR CDR3. TCRdb re-called the multiplex PCR reads through MiXCR, storing one row per CDR3 protein. The sample holds 640,000 or so distinct CDR3 sequences; 14% are singletons and the top ten take 7.1%. Sequences were obtained from blood. The receptors originated from a woman aged 18-29 years with Graves' ophthalmopathy.

Turning to this clonotype: A read error may produce the germline difference seen at one junction end. The V gene is TRBV11-2, the J gene TRBJ2-3, with 11 bases fitting TRBD2. There are 20 residues in the CDR3. The germline gives CDR1 SGHAT, CDR2 FQNNGV. For the CDR3, the DNA is TGCGCCAGCAGCGAACGGCCCCTAGCGGGAGGCCCGGGCGGCACAGATACGCAGTATTTT. This codes for CASSERPLAGGPGGTDTQYF.

This clonotype was seen many times. The chain is built from TRBV3-1 and TRBJ1-1; 7 nucleotides align to TRBD1. The CDR3 is 13 residues long. The V segment lost 5 bases and the J segment 5 bases; nucleotides outside the gene matches: 5. CDR1 is LGHDT, CDR2 YNNKEL, per germline (reference sequence). The CDR3: CASSNRGGTEAFF. CDR3 coding DNA: TGTGCCAGCAGCAACAGGGGAGGGACTGAAGCTTTCTTT.

This clonotype has only a few counts. This CDR3 is CASSQEAQSNSPLHF. For the CDR3, the DNA is TGTGCCAGCAGCCAAGAAGCACAGTCCAATTCACCCCTCCACTTT. The genes are TRBV3-1 and TRBJ1-6, with D unresolved. V lost 0 bases and J lost 7, with 10 bases in between. There are 15 residues in the CDR3. CDR1 LGHDT and CDR2 YNNKEL come from the germline V gene (reference sequence). The whole variable domain, remainder taken from reference TRBV3-1 and TRBJ1-6, is DTAVSQTPKYLVTQMGNDKSIKCEQNLGHDTMYWYKQDSKKFLKIMFSYNNKELIINETVPNRFSPKSPDKAHLNLHINSLELGDSAVYFCASSQEAQSNSPLHFGNGTRLTVT.

This clonotype was observed a handful of times. The chain recombines TRBV7-9 with TRBJ1-6; the match to TRBD1 covers 7 bases. CDR1 and CDR2 from the germline V gene are SEHNR and FQNEAQ (reference sequence). V trimming: 3 bases; J trimming: 8 bases; junction bases outside the gene matches: 7. The CDR3 length is 15 residues. The CDR3 nucleotides read TGTGCCAGCAGCTTGGTAGCAGGGGGAGATTCACCCCTCCACTTT. This encodes CASSLVAGGDSPLHF.

The J gene is TRBJ1-2, the V gene TRBV4-1, with a weak D call TRBD1 (5 bases). Germline CDR1 reads MGHRA; CDR2 reads YSYEKL. V was pared by 0 bases and J by 4 bases, with 9 bases between. The CDR3 length is 14 residues. The chain's CDR3 is CASSQERGAYGYTF. The CDR3 bases are TGCGCCAGCAGCCAAGAGAGAGGGGCCTATGGCTACACCTTC.

In this sample, this clonotype turned up many times. V gene TRBV2 combines with J gene TRBJ1-5; no clear D gene. Germline V gives CDR1 SNHLY, CDR2 FYNNEI. CDR3 length: 13 residues. V lost 5 bases, J lost 1 base, and 6 bases lay in between. Here the CDR3 DNA reads TGTGCCAGCAGTTCGGAGAGCAATCAGCCCCAGCATTTT. It translates to CASSSESNQPQHF.

This clonotype was seen at least ten times. This rearrangement joins TRBV5-4 to TRBJ2-7, with D perhaps TRBD1 (6 bases). This CDR3 is 14 amino acids long. V dropped 5 bases and J dropped 2 bases, with 14 bases sitting between them. The germline V gene encodes CDR1 SGHNT and CDR2 YYREEE (reference sequence). In DNA, the CDR3 is TGTGCCAGCAGTCAGCCAGGGGTCACCTACGAGCAGTACTTC. Translation gives CASSQPGVTYEQYF.

The sample holds many counts of this clonotype. The chain uses TRBV7-9 and TRBJ2-1; D is possibly TRBD2 (6 bases). Trimming pared 5 bases from V and 6 bases from J, leaving 8 bases between. CDR1 is SEHNR and CDR2 is FQNEAQ in the germline V gene (reference sequence). This CDR3 has 12 residues. CDR3 DNA: TGTGCCAGCAGCCCTAGCGTCAATGAGCAGTTCTTC. Amino acid sequence: CASSPSVNEQFF.

This clonotype occurred a few times. The chain couples TRBV19 to TRBJ2-3; D might be TRBD1 (7 bases). The germline V and J ends were trimmed by 7 bases and 4 bases, with 18 bases remaining between them. The CDR3 totals 15 residues. The germline V gene has CDR1 LNHDA and CDR2 SQIVND (reference sequence). The CDR3 DNA sequence: TGTGCCAGTACCCTCAGGGGGGTTATGCCAGATACGCAGTATTTT. This codes for CASTLRGVMPDTQYF.

This clonotype was counted ten times or more. The chain links TRBV2 to TRBJ1-1; the D is unclear. The CDR3 consists of 14 residues. V lost 6 bases and J lost 2, with 13 bases in between. CDR1 is SNHLY, CDR2 FYNNEI, per germline. The CDR3: CASSPDSKNTEAFF. The CDR3 DNA reads as TGTGCCAGCAGCCCAGACTCAAAAAACACTGAAGCTTTCTTT. Together with reference TRBV2 and TRBJ1-1, the CDR3 gives the full variable domain: EPEVTQTPSHQVTQMGQEVILRCVPISNHLYFYWYRQILGQKVEFLVSFYNNEISEKSEIFDDQFSVERPDGSNFTLKIRSTKLEDSAMYFCASSPDSKNTEAFFGQGTRLTVV.

This clonotype was counted many times. The CDR3 bases are TGTGCCAGCAGCCGTTGGGACACTGAAGCTTTCTTT. Amino acids: CASSRWDTEAFF. The rearrangement uses TRBV3-1 and TRBJ1-1; D gene ambiguous. V lost 4 bases and J 3 bases, leaving 6 bases between the germline ends. This CDR3 has 12 amino acids. Germline V gene sequence: CDR1 LGHDT, CDR2 YNNKEL (reference sequence).

At least ten counts were recorded for this clonotype. V and J are TRBV10-3 and TRBJ1-2, with D uncertain. Germline V gives CDR1 ENHRY, CDR2 SYGVKD. The CDR3 length is 12 residues. V lost 8 bases and J 0 bases, leaving 7 bases between the germline ends. CDR3 sequence reads: CAIYIANYGYTF. The CDR3 DNA is TGTGCCATCTATATAGCTAACTATGGCTACACCTTC.

Ten or more counts support this clonotype. The rearrangement joins TRBV4-3 to TRBJ1-2, with TRBD1 as a possible D gene (5 bases). Per the germline V gene, CDR1 is LGHNA and CDR2 is YSLEER. V lost 0 bases and J 8 bases, leaving 10 bases between the germline ends. The CDR3 spans 13 residues. This CDR3 is CASSQDAGGGYTF. CDR3 bases: TGCGCCAGCAGCCAAGATGCGGGGGGAGGCTACACCTTC.

This clonotype was recorded at least ten times. The chain is built from TRBV11-3 and TRBJ2-1; 8 bases match TRBD2. Losses at the gene ends were 5 bases for V and 6 bases for J; bases not matched to a gene: 9. CDR1 and CDR2 (germline): SGHNT, YENEEA. The CDR3 extends over 15 amino acids. CDR3 in amino acids: CASSRGQAGGNEQFF. The CDR3 DNA reads as TGTGCCAGCAGCCGTGGGCAGGCGGGGGGCAATGAGCAGTTCTTC.

The table lists this clonotype with many counts. The rearrangement uses TRBV6-5 and TRBJ2-3, with TRBD2 matching over 7 bases. The length of the CDR3 is 18 residues. V shed 2 bases and J 1 base; nucleotides not matched to a gene: 12. Per germline, CDR1 MNHEY and CDR2 SVGAGI. CDR3 amino acids: CASSYRRSAGEGTDTQYF. For the CDR3, the DNA is TGTGCCAGCAGTTACCGACGTAGCGCGGGAGAAGGCACAGATACGCAGTATTTT.

At least ten counts were recorded for this clonotype. J is TRBJ1-1 and V is TRBV18, with 7 bases matching TRBD1. Germline loops: CDR1 KGHSH, CDR2 LQKENI. Trimming took 3 bases from V and 4 from J; bases not matched to a gene: 8. The CDR3 runs 15 residues. The CDR3, as DNA: TGTGCCAGCTCACCGCAAGGGGACAGAGGCACTGAAGCTTTCTTT. Translating gives CASSPQGDRGTEAFF.

The chain links TRBV18 to TRBJ2-5; TRBD1 matches at 9 bases. This CDR3 contains 16 residues. Trimming took 3 bases from V and 0 from J; bases not matched to a gene: 5. Germline V lookup: CDR1 KGHSH, CDR2 LQKENI. In DNA form, the CDR3 reads TGTGCCAGCTCACCCCCCGGGACAGGGTACCAAGAGACCCAGTACTTC. The encoded protein is CASSPPGTGYQETQYF.

This clonotype was observed many times. The genes are TRBV6-5 and TRBJ1-5; D remains ambiguous. Deletions cut 2 bases from V and 5 bases from J, with 7 bases between. This CDR3 is built from 13 residues. Per the germline V gene, CDR1 is MNHEY and CDR2 is SVGAGI. CDR3 sequence reads: CASSYDNDQPQHF. In DNA form, the CDR3 reads TGTGCCAGCAGTTACGATAATGATCAGCCCCAGCATTTT.

In this sample, this clonotype turned up many times. The J gene is TRBJ2-7, the V gene TRBV5-5; D gene unclear. This CDR3 contains 13 residues. Germline CDR1 SGHKS, CDR2 YYEKEE (reference sequence). V lost 4 bases, J lost 2 bases, and 10 bases lay in between. For the CDR3, the DNA is TGTGCCAGCAGCCCCACGCCGACCTACGAGCAGTACTTC. Residues: CASSPTPTYEQYF.

In its sample, this clonotype was seen many times. The chain carries TRBV11-2 and TRBJ2-7, with 8 nucleotides matching TRBD1. J lost 4 bases, V lost 0 bases, and 11 bases had no gene match. Looked up from germline, CDR1 is SGHAT and CDR2 is FQNNGV. This CDR3 comprises 17 residues. The DNA for the CDR3 is TGTGCCAGCAGCTTAGATCGGGGAGGACAGGGTGTATACGAGCAGTACTTC. This gives the protein CASSLDRGGQGVYEQYF.